This T cell receptor (beta chain) was sequenced for a study of blood T cell repertoires in COVID-19. As for the study in general: Acute-phase and convalescent COVID-19 samples originated in the United States, Italy and Spain. Sample material is recorded as cDNA or gDNA derived from T cells, B-cell-depleted T cells, or PBMCs.

Source study methods: The assay estimated nucleated cells by amplifying reference gene primers. This table comes from immunoSEQ multiplex PCR, and its TCRdb copy is limited to in-frame clones, with some not included. V and J calls and clone size come straight from that table; D and trimming were deduced from the DNA. The sample has 250,000 to 300,000 clones; approximately 91% are singletons. The clonotype was recovered from a woman aged 55 to 70 with acute or convalescent COVID-19. Material for sequencing was peripheral blood.

CDR3 protein: CASSPRGILISTEAFF. In DNA, the CDR3 is TGTGCCAGCAGCCCCAGAGGGATTTTGATCAGCACTGAAGCTTTCTTT. V usage is TRBV14 and J usage is TRBJ1-1; D gene ambiguous. V shed 4 bases and J shed 4 bases, with 19 bases lying between them. The CDR3 spans 16 residues. Germline V gene sequence: CDR1 SGHDN, CDR2 FVKESK.